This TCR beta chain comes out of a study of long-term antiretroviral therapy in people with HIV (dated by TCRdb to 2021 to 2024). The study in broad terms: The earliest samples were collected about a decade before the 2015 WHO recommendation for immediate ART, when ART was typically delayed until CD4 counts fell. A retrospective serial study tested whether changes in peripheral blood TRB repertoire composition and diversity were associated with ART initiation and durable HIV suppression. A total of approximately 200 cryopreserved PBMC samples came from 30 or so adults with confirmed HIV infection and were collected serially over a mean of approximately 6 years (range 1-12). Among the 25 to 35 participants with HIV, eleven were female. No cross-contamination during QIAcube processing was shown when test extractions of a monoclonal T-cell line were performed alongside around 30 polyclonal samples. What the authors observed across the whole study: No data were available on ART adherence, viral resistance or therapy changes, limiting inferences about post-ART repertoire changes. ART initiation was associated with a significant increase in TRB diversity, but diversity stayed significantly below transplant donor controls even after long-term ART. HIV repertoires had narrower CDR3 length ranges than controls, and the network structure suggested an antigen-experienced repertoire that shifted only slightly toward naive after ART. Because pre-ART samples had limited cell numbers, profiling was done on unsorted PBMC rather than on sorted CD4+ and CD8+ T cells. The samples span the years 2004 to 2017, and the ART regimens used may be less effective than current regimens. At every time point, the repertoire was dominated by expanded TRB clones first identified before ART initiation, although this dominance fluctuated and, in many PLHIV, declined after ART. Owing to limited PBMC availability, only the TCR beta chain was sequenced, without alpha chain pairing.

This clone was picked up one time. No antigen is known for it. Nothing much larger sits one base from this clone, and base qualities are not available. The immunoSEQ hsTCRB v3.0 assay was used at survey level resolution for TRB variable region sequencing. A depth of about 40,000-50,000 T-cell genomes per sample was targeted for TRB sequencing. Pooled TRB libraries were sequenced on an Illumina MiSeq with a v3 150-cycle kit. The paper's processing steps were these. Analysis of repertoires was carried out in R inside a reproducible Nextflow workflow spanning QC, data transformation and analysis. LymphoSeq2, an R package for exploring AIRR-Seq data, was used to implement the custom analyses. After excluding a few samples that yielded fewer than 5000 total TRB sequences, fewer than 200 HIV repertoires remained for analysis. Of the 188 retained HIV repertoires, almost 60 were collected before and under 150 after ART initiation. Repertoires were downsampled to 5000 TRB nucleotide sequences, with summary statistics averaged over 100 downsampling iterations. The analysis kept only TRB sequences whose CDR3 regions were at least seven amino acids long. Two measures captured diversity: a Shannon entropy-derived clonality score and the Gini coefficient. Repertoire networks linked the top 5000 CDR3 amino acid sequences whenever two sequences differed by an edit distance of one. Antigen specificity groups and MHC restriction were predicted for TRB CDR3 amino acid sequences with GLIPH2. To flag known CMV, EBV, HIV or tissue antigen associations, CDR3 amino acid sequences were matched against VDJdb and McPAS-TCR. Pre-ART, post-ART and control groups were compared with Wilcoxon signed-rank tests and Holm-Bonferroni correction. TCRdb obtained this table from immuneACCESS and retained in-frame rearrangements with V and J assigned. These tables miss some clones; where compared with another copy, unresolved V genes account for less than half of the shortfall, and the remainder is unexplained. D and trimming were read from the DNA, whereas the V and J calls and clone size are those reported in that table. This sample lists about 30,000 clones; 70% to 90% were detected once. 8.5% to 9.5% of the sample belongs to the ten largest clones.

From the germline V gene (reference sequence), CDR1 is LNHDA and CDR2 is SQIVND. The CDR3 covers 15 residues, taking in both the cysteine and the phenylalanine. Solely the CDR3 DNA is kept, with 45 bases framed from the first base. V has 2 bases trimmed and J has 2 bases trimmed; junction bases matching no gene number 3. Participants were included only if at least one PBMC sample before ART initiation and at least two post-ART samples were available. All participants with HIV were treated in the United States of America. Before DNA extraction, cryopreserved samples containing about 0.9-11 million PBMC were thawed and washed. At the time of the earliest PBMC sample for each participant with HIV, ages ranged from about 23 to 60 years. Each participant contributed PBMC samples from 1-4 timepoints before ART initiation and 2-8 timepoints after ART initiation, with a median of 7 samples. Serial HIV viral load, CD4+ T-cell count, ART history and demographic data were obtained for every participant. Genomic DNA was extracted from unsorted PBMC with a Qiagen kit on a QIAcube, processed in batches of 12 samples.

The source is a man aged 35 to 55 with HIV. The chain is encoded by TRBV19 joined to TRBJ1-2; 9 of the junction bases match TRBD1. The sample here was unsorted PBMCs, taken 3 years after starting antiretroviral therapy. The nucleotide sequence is TGTGCCAGTAGTATATCTGGGACAGGGAACTATGGCTACACCTTC. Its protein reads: CASSISGTGNYGYTF.